These T cell receptor beta chains were read from a single sample in a study of cytomegalovirus exposure and HLA in healthy donors. Libraries were prepared by immunoSEQ multiplex PCR; TCRdb keeps only in-frame clonotypes and omits some of them. Of 60,000 to 65,000 clones detected, about 96% appear once; the ten largest clones hold approximately 1%. The specimen sequenced was PBMCs. The receptors were gathered from a woman aged 18-29 years in good health and CMV-seronegative. CDR3s include the opening cysteine and the closing phenylalanine or tryptophan. The D gene is left open where the match is weak. Clone size is not always given. Where it is, it says once, few, many or a class for expanded clones.

D	J	size	V	DNA	CDR3
.	TRBJ1-2	.	TRBV28	TGTGCCAGCAGGGAAACTGGGGAGTTCTATGGCTACACCTTC	CASRETGEFYGYTF
TRBD1	TRBJ1-4	.	TRBV5-1	TGCGCCAGCAGCTACCCGACAGGGGGCCATGAAAAACTGTTTTTT	CASSYPTGGHEKLFF
TRBD1	TRBJ2-5	.	TRBV6-1	TGTGCCAGCAGTGAAGCGCTTGGGACAGGGGGCGGGCAAGAGACCCAGTACTTC	CASSEALGTGGGQETQYF
TRBD1	TRBJ2-7	.	TRBV2	TGTGCCAGCACCAGGGACAGCAATTACGAGCAGTACTTC	CASTRDSNYEQYF
.	TRBJ2-2	once	TRBV28	TGTGCCAGCGGGAGTCGGTCTACCGGGGAGCTGTTTTTT	CASGSRSTGELFF
TRBD2	TRBJ2-1	.	TRBV18	TGTGCCAGCTCACCACCTTTAGCGGGAGGGGTTGATGAGCAGTTCTTC	CASSPPLAGGVDEQFF
TRBD1	TRBJ2-7	.	TRBV10-3	TGTGCCACCGCCCATCAGGGGGCGAGCTCCTACGAGCAGTACTTC	CATAHQGASSYEQYF
.	TRBJ2-5	.	TRBV4-3	TGCGCCAGCAGCCAAGAGTTTCTGACTCAAGAGACCCAGTACTTC	CASSQEFLTQETQYF
TRBD2	TRBJ2-2	.	TRBV13	TGTGCCAGCAGCTGGGGGCAGACTAGCGGTAACACCGGGGAGCTGTTTTTT	CASSWGQTSGNTGELFF
TRBD2	TRBJ2-1	.	TRBV28	TGTGCCAGCAGTTTGTTAGCGGGGGGTAATGAGCAGTTCTTC	CASSLLAGGNEQFF
TRBD2	TRBJ2-1	.	TRBV6-6	TGTGCCAGCAGTGCGGGAGGGAGCTCCTACAATGAGCAGTTCTTC	CASSAGGSSYNEQFF
TRBD1	TRBJ2-2	.	TRBV9	TGTGCCAGCAGCGCCCCGCAGGGGGCGCCGGCCGGGGAGCTGTTTTTT	CASSAPQGAPAGELFF
.	TRBJ2-3	.	TRBV6-5	TGTGCCAGCAGTTACGGGGCAGGCTACACAGATACGCAGTATTTT	CASSYGAGYTDTQYF
.	TRBJ2-2	.	TRBV4-1	TGCGCCAGCAGCCCCCAGGGAAGGGGGGGCACCGGGGAGCTGTTTTTT	CASSPQGRGGTGELFF
TRBD2	TRBJ2-7	.	TRBV7-9	TGTGCCAGCAGCCCCCGACTAGCGGGCTCCTACGAGCAGTACTTC	CASSPRLAGSYEQYF
TRBD2	TRBJ2-7	.	TRBV6-4	TGTGCCAGCAGTGACCAAGGGACTATCCCCCTGTACGAGCAGTACTTC	CASSDQGTIPLYEQYF
TRBD1	TRBJ2-7	.	TRBV7-9	TGTGCCAGCAGCTTAAGTTACAGGGGTTTTGACGAGCAGTACTTC	CASSLSYRGFDEQYF
.	TRBJ2-1	.	TRBV29-1	TGCAGCGTTGTCCCGGGGAGCTCCTACAATGAGCAGTTCTTC	CSVVPGSSYNEQFF
.	TRBJ2-7	.	TRBV5-6	TGTGCCAGCAGCTCCACGGAGGTCTCCTACGAGCAGTACTTC	CASSSTEVSYEQYF
TRBD2	TRBJ2-1	once	TRBV7-2	TGTGCCAGCAGCTTGGGCGGGGGGGTTGCGGAGCAGTTCTTC	CASSLGGGVAEQFF
.	TRBJ1-1	once	TRBV28	TGTGCCAGCAGTTTGGGGGCGGCCACGAACACTGAAGCTTTCTTT	CASSLGAATNTEAFF
.	TRBJ1-1	.	TRBV28	TGTGCCAGCAGCCGGACAGTGACTGAAGCTTTCTTT	CASSRTVTEAFF
.	TRBJ1-6	.	TRBV4-3	TGCGCCAGCAGCCAAGATCGAGGTTCGGGGTATTCACCCCTCCACTTT	CASSQDRGSGYSPLHF
.	TRBJ2-5	.	TRBV7-6	TGTGCCAGCAGCTTAGAGGGGGGGAAAGAGACCCAGTACTTC	CASSLEGGKETQYF
TRBD1	TRBJ2-7	.	TRBV10-2	TGCGCCAGCAGCCGGACAGGCCTCTACGAGCAGTACTTC	CASSRTGLYEQYF
TRBD1	TRBJ1-2	.	TRBV19	TGTGCCAGTAGTATTGGGGGACAGCGTAACTATGGCTACACCTTC	CASSIGGQRNYGYTF
.	TRBJ2-7	.	TRBV6-5	TGTGCCGCCGGCGGGATCCGTTCCTACGAGCAGTACTTC	CAAGGIRSYEQYF
TRBD1	TRBJ2-1	.	TRBV9	TGTGCCAGCAGGAAGACAGGGGCCGATGAGCAGTTCTTC	CASRKTGADEQFF
.	TRBJ1-2	.	TRBV15	TGTGCCACCAGCAGAGCCCGGGGGGCGGTCTATGGCTACACCTTC	CATSRARGAVYGYTF
.	TRBJ2-5	.	TRBV10-2	TGCGCCAGCAGGGGCGTCCAAGAGACCCAGTACTTC	CASRGVQETQYF
TRBD1	TRBJ2-7	.	TRBV5-4	TGTGCCAGCAGCTTGGGGGGACAGGGTTCCTACGAGCAGTACTTC	CASSLGGQGSYEQYF
TRBD2	TRBJ2-1	many	TRBV27	TGTGCCAGCAGTTTCGGGGGGGCAGGTGAGCAGTTCTTC	CASSFGGAGEQFF
TRBD2	TRBJ2-1	once	TRBV18	TGTGCCAGCTCACCCGGGACTAGCGGGATGGTTGAGCAGTTCTTC	CASSPGTSGMVEQFF
TRBD2	TRBJ2-7	once	TRBV19	TGTGCCAGTAGTAGGCAAAAAACTAGCGGGATGCCCTACGAGCAGTACTTC	CASSRQKTSGMPYEQYF
.	TRBJ2-3	.	TRBV9	TGTGCCAGCAGCGACGACCCCAGGTTGGCAGATACGCAGTATTTT	CASSDDPRLADTQYF
TRBD1	TRBJ2-3	.	TRBV18	TGTGCCAGCTCACCGCAACAGGGGCCGGGCACAGATACGCAGTATTTT	CASSPQQGPGTDTQYF
.	TRBJ2-2	.	TRBV7-3	TGTGCCAGCAGCCCCTCGAGGAACACCGGGGAGCTGTTTTTT	CASSPSRNTGELFF
.	TRBJ2-7	.	TRBV11-3	TGTGCCAGCAGCTTGGGGGGACCAGCTCCCTACGAGCAGTACTTC	CASSLGGPAPYEQYF
TRBD2	TRBJ2-5	.	TRBV29-1	TGCAGCGTGGGACTAGCGGAGACCCAGTACTTC	CSVGLAETQYF
TRBD1	TRBJ1-5	.	TRBV5-6	TGTGCCAGCAGCCTTGGGTTGGGGCAGGGGGAGCATTTT	CASSLGLGQGEHF
.	TRBJ2-3	few	TRBV6-4	TGTGCCAGCAGTGACTCTGCGGGACTCAGCACAGATACGCAGTATTTT	CASSDSAGLSTDTQYF
TRBD1	TRBJ2-7	once	TRBV6-5	TGTGCCAGCATGAGGGGGGGGACAGGGGTGTACGAGCAGTACTTC	CASMRGGTGVYEQYF